A single sample is the source of the 29 T cell receptor beta chains below, sequenced in a study of T cells after yellow fever vaccination. TCRdb re-analysed the 5' RACE reads in MiXCR, keeping a single row per CDR3 protein. The profile shows under 55,000 distinct CDR3 sequences, 5% to 8.5% of them singletons. This sample comprised CD8+ T cells not binding an NS4B(214-222) dextramer, sorted from PBMCs, obtained around 45 days after the first yellow fever vaccination. These receptors all come from a man younger than 35 who received the YFV17D yellow fever vaccine.

This clonotype appeared many times. The chain is built from TRBV2 and TRBJ2-3; no firm D call. The CDR3 length is 10 residues. Germline V gives CDR1 SNHLY, CDR2 FYNNEI. The V and J ends lost 10 bases and 6 bases respectively, with 8 bases between them. CDR3 protein: CATPTDTQYF. The CDR3 coding sequence is TGTGCCACCCCGACCGATACGCAGTATTTT.

In its sample, this clonotype was seen many times. V and J are TRBV7-8 and TRBJ1-5, with 9 bases aligning to TRBD1. V shed 4 bases and J 2 bases; nucleotides not matched to a gene: 3. This CDR3 has 15 residues. CDR1 and CDR2 (germline): SGHVS, FQNEAQ. In DNA, the CDR3 is TGTGCCAGCAGCTCCCGGGACAGGGGCAATCAGCCCCAGCATTTT. This sequence encodes CASSSRDRGNQPQHF.

This clonotype was observed at least ten times. J is TRBJ2-4 and V is TRBV12-3 or TRBV12-4; D is ambiguous. V dropped 5 bases and J dropped 0 bases, with 11 bases sitting between them. The CDR3 is 15 amino acids. The CDR3 nucleotides are TGTGCCAGCAGTCCGTGGATGTTAGCCAAAAACATTCAGTACTTC. Translated, it gives CASSPWMLAKNIQYF.

In DNA, the CDR3 is TGTGCCAGCAGTGACCGGGACAGGGGGAACACTGAAGCTTTCTTT. Its protein is CASSDRDRGNTEAFF. V is TRBV12-3 or TRBV12-4 and J is TRBJ1-1, with TRBD1 matching 10 bases. The V and J ends lost 5 bases and 1 base, in that order; junction bases with no gene match: 4. CDR3 length: 15 amino acids.

This clonotype was observed a handful of times. The chain links TRBV5-1 to TRBJ2-2, with TRBD1 identical over 7 bases. Germline V gene sequence: CDR1 SGHRS, CDR2 YFSETQ. The CDR3 spans 16 residues. V was pared by 3 bases and J by 6 bases, with 11 bases of the junction left unmatched. The chain's CDR3 is CASSSLQGTGAGELFF. The CDR3 coding sequence is TGCGCCAGCAGCTCCCTACAGGGGACGGGCGCCGGGGAGCTGTTTTTT.

This clonotype occurred many times. The chain joins TRBV9 to TRBJ2-3, with D perhaps matching TRBD2 (6 bases). The CDR3 spans 16 residues. V gave up 4 bases and J gave up 1 base, with 16 bases separating them. Germline loops: CDR1 SGDLS, CDR2 YYNGEE. The CDR3 loop reads CASSTTRDSGTDTQYF. Here the CDR3 DNA reads TGTGCCAGCAGCACTACCCGGGACTCAGGCACAGATACGCAGTATTTT.

The genes are TRBV19 and TRBJ1-1; D not resolved. V was trimmed by 3 bases and J by 4 bases, leaving 12 bases between them. The CDR3 length is 14 residues. Germline V gene lookup returns CDR1 LNHDA and CDR2 SQIVND (reference sequence). The CDR3 region is CASSIPIGFTEAFF. The CDR3 region has the DNA TGTGCCAGTAGTATCCCGATCGGGTTCACTGAAGCTTTCTTT. Combining the CDR3 with reference TRBV19 and TRBJ1-1 gives the whole variable domain DGGITQSPKYLFRKEGQNVTLSCEQNLNHDAMYWYRQDPGQGLRLIYYSQIVNDFQKGDIAEGYSVSREKKESFPLTVTSAQKNPTAFYLCASSIPIGFTEAFFGQGTRLTVV.

Only a few counts were recorded for this clonotype. The CDR3: CSVVEDKADTQYF. CDR3 nucleotide sequence: TGCAGCGTTGTAGAGGATAAGGCAGATACGCAGTATTTT. This chain connects TRBV29-1 to TRBJ2-3; no reliable D call. V lost 4 bases and J lost 4, with 12 bases in between. Germline loops: CDR1 SQVTM, CDR2 ANQGSEA. The CDR3 is 13 residues long.

This clonotype has a count of ten or more. V usage is TRBV4-2 and J usage is TRBJ2-1; D call uncertain. The CDR3 sequence is 14 residues long. From germline, CDR1 is LGHNA and CDR2 YNFKEQ. V dropped 0 bases and J dropped 6 bases, with 9 bases sitting between them. CDR3 residues: CASSQDSLLNEQFF. The CDR3 DNA reads TGTGCCAGCAGCCAAGATTCCCTTCTCAATGAGCAGTTCTTC.

This clonotype was detected ten times or more. The gene calls are TRBV7-6 and TRBJ2-7, with 10 positions matching TRBD1. This CDR3 spans 16 amino acids. Germline V gene data show CDR1 as SGHVS and CDR2 as FNYEAQ. V lost 3 bases and J lost 6; bases outside the gene matches: 11. The CDR3 DNA reads TGTGCCAGCAGCTTTCGACCGGGACAGGGGTCCCGCGAGCAGTACTTC. Its translation is CASSFRPGQGSREQYF.

This clonotype was observed at least ten times. The rearrangement links TRBV5-1 to TRBJ2-1, with 8 bases lining up with TRBD2. The V segment lost 5 bases and the J segment 3 bases; nucleotides outside the gene matches: 16. This CDR3 region has 18 residues. The germline CDR1 and CDR2 sequences are SGHRS and YFSETQ. The CDR3 is CASSWMGSAGALYNEQFF. For the CDR3, the DNA is TGCGCCAGCAGTTGGATGGGCTCAGCGGGGGCCCTCTACAATGAGCAGTTCTTC.

This clonotype turned up a few times. The genes are TRBV3-1 and TRBJ2-2, with D possibly being TRBD2 (5 bases). The germline V gene encodes CDR1 LGHDT and CDR2 YNNKEL (reference sequence). The CDR3 runs 16 residues. V was clipped by 0 bases and J by 4 bases, with 12 bases between them. The CDR3 DNA sequence: TGTGCCAGCAGCCAAGAGTGGCAGAGGGTCACCGGGGAGCTGTTTTTT. Its protein product is CASSQEWQRVTGELFF.

This clonotype appeared many times. CDR3 sequence reads: CASSQVGGVGELFF. The CDR3 bases are TGCGCCAGCAGCCAAGTAGGAGGGGTCGGGGAGCTGTTTTTT. V gene TRBV4-3 combines with J gene TRBJ2-2, with D tentatively TRBD2 (6 bases). The V end was cut by 1 base, the J end by 7 bases, with 10 bases between. This CDR3 comprises 14 residues. The germline gives CDR1 LGHNA, CDR2 YSLEER.

This clonotype occurred a few times. The chain uses TRBV20-1 and TRBJ2-1; D unresolved. Trimming cost V 1 base and J 4 bases, with 14 bases left between them. Germline values: CDR1 DFQATT, CDR2 SNEGSKA (reference sequence). The CDR3 covers 15 residues. For the CDR3, the DNA is TGCAGTGCTAGAGGAGCAACGATAGGGTACAATGAGCAGTTCTTC. Protein product: CSARGATIGYNEQFF.

The chain employs TRBV9 and TRBJ2-1; D remains unclear. V lost 0 bases and J 5 bases, leaving 3 bases between the germline ends. This CDR3 comprises 12 residues. Germline V lookup: CDR1 SGDLS, CDR2 YYNGEE. CDR3 in amino acids: CASSVEDNEQFF. CDR3 sequence (DNA): TGTGCCAGCAGCGTAGAGGACAATGAGCAGTTCTTC. The entire variable domain, with the rest obtained from reference TRBV9 and TRBJ2-1, is as follows: DSGVTQTPKHLITATGQRVTLRCSPRSGDLSVYWYQQSLDQGLQFLIQYYNGEERAKGNILERFSAQQFPDLHSELNLSSLELGDSALYFCASSVEDNEQFFGPGTRLTVL.

This clonotype occurred a few times. J is TRBJ1-2 and V is TRBV5-4; D is unresolved. The ends were cut back, 1 base at V and 4 bases at J, with 11 bases in the middle. CDR3 length equals 14 residues. Germline loops: CDR1 SGHNT, CDR2 YYREEE (reference sequence). This CDR3 reads CASSLRGELYGYTF. CDR3 DNA: TGTGCCAGCAGCTTGCGTGGCGAACTCTATGGCTACACCTTC.

A few counts support this clonotype. The DNA of the CDR3 is TGTGCCAGCAGTCCCGGGACACAGGGGAACACTGAAGCTTTCTTT. Amino acids: CASSPGTQGNTEAFF. J is TRBJ1-1 and V is TRBV6-1; possibly TRBD1 for D (6 bases). The CDR3 has 15 residues. The germline CDR1 and CDR2 sequences are MNHNS and SASEGT. Trimming shortened V by 5 bases and J by 1 base, and 14 bases separated the two germline ends.

This clonotype was observed at least ten times. V gene TRBV12-3 or TRBV12-4 combines with J gene TRBJ2-1, with D possibly TRBD2 on 5 matching bases. The germline V and J ends were trimmed by 1 base and 7 bases, with 5 bases remaining between them. This CDR3 has 12 residues. CDR3 sequence reads: CASSLGENEQFF. The CDR3 DNA follows: TGTGCCAGCAGTTTAGGGGAGAATGAGCAGTTCTTC.

This clonotype was observed at least ten times. This chain links TRBV6-5 with TRBJ2-7, with D perhaps TRBD2 (5 bases). The CDR3 totals 14 residues. Trimming pared 5 bases from V and 0 bases from J, leaving 11 bases between. Per germline, CDR1 MNHEY and CDR2 SVGAGI. The CDR3 protein is CASSNGESSYEQYF. The DNA of the CDR3 is TGTGCCAGCAGTAACGGGGAGAGCTCCTACGAGCAGTACTTC.

Regarding this clonotype: A much larger clone differs from this one at a single base, so this may be a read error. CDR3 DNA sequence: TGCGCCAGCAGCCAGGGCCAGGGTTCCTACAATGAGCAGTTCTTC. Translated, it gives CASSQGQGSYNEQFF. The chain employs TRBV4-3 and TRBJ2-1; the D gene is possibly TRBD1 (5 bases). The CDR3 has 15 amino acids. From germline, CDR1 is LGHNA and CDR2 YSLEER. V was shortened by 3 bases and J by 1 base, with 10 bases between the two germline ends.

This clonotype was seen ten or more times. The chain is built from TRBV29-1 and TRBJ2-3; 9 bases fit TRBD2. V gave up 5 bases and J gave up 5 bases; unmatched junction bases: 8. CDR1 SQVTM and CDR2 ANQGSEA come from the germline V gene. The CDR3 consists of 14 residues. CDR3 in DNA: TGCAGCGTTATATGGCGGGGGGGTCTAGATACGCAGTATTTT. It yields the protein CSVIWRGGLDTQYF.

This clonotype was counted many times. The gene calls are TRBV5-5 and TRBJ1-1, with a tentative D call TRBD1 (5 bases). Germline V gene data show CDR1 as SGHKS and CDR2 as YYEKEE (reference sequence). The CDR3 loop spans 14 amino acids. The ends were cut back, 0 bases at V and 3 bases at J, with 9 bases in the middle. The CDR3 loop reads CASSLERGDTEAFF. CDR3 DNA sequence: TGTGCCAGCAGCTTGGAGCGGGGGGACACTGAAGCTTTCTTT.

This clonotype was seen more than once but under ten times. The rearrangement links TRBV4-1 to TRBJ1-4, with a tentative D call TRBD1 (6 bases). V shed 4 bases and J shed 8 bases, with 20 bases lying between them. The CDR3 has 16 residues. CDR1 and CDR2 (germline): MGHRA, YSYEKL. CDR3 coding DNA: TGCGCCAGCAGCCTTCAGTACGGGGGGCGGAGGGAAAAACTGTTTTTT. Residues: CASSLQYGGRREKLFF.

The genes are TRBV7-9 and TRBJ2-7; 9 nucleotides match TRBD1. J gave up 5 bases and V 6 bases, and 5 bases lay outside the gene matches. This CDR3 has 13 residues. Germline loops: CDR1 SEHNR, CDR2 FQNEAQ (reference sequence). CDR3 coding DNA: TGTGCCAGCAGGGACAGGGGTAGCGACGAGCAGTACTTC. This codes for CASRDRGSDEQYF.

This clonotype was recorded at least ten times. The chain joins TRBV12-3 or TRBV12-4 to TRBJ1-1, with D possibly matching TRBD1 (6 bases). The V end lost 5 bases, the J end lost 2 bases, and 15 bases lay between the germline ends. This CDR3 region has 15 residues. The CDR3: CASSGGEGGNTEAFF. In nucleotides, the CDR3 is TGTGCCAGCAGTGGGGGAGAGGGGGGTAACACTGAAGCTTTCTTT.

This clonotype has just a few counts. The chain joins TRBV6-5 to TRBJ2-5; a possible D gene is TRBD2 (7 bases). In germline, CDR1 is MNHEY, CDR2 SVGAGI. The length of the CDR3 is 16 residues. The V end was cut by 0 bases, the J end by 2 bases, with 13 bases between. The chain's CDR3 is CASSYSRGGGQETQYF. The CDR3 nucleotides read TGTGCCAGCAGTTACTCGAGAGGGGGAGGGCAAGAGACCCAGTACTTC.

This clonotype was counted a few times. The genes are TRBV28 and TRBJ1-2; D possibly corresponds to TRBD1 (5 bases). The CDR3 sequence is 13 residues long. Per the germline V gene, CDR1 is MDHEN and CDR2 is SYDVKM. With 7 bases removed from V and 4 bases from J, the gap between germline ends came to 13 bases. The CDR3 bases are TGTGCCAGCACCCGACAGAGCCCCTATGGCTACACCTTC. It is translated as CASTRQSPYGYTF.

This clonotype was seen at least ten times. CDR3 sequence reads: CASSLGQKSYEQYF. In DNA, the CDR3 is TGTGCCAGCAGCTTGGGACAGAAATCCTACGAGCAGTACTTC. The V and J genes are TRBV7-8 and TRBJ2-7; 7 bases map to TRBD1. This CDR3 spans 14 amino acids. The germline gives CDR1 SGHVS, CDR2 FQNEAQ. V dropped 3 bases and J dropped 1; count of bases not matched to a gene: 3.

The rearrangement uses TRBV18 and TRBJ2-3; 12 bases agree with TRBD1. Germline assignment: CDR1 KGHSH and CDR2 LQKENI. J was trimmed by 3 bases and V by 4 bases; bases with no gene match: 17. CDR3 length: 20 residues. The CDR3 sequence is CASSLPPPGQGAIWTDTQYF. The CDR3 DNA is TGTGCCAGCTCACTCCCACCACCGGGACAGGGGGCGATATGGACAGATACGCAGTATTTT.